These T cell receptor beta chains were read from a single sample in a study of a mutant IDH1 vaccine in newly diagnosed glioma. These receptors have no known antigen. The method was immunoSEQ multiplex PCR; TCRdb's version includes in-frame clones alone and lacks a portion of them. This repertoire shows around 30,000 clones, roughly 90% found once; its top ten account for less than 25%. The specimen was PBMCs, collected from a glioma patient whose treatment included an IDH1 peptide vaccine. The source of these receptors is a man aged 18 to 35 with glioma. Each CDR3 is given with its conserved first and last residue. Each record gives: clone size, CDR3 length, D gene, J gene, V gene, CDR3 DNA, CDR3 protein. A D gene is named only where the DNA matches it firmly. Where a row states a size, it is once, few, many or the class of an expanded clone; other rows omit it.

once,15,TRBD1,TRBJ1-1,TRBV19,TGTGCCAGCCTTTCCCAGGGACAGGGGCCCACTGAAGCTTTCTTT,CASLSQGQGPTEAFF
.,15,.,TRBJ2-7,TRBV10-3,TGTGCCATCAGTGGAGCGCGGGACAGTAACTACGAGCAGTACTTC,CAISGARDSNYEQYF
.,16,.,TRBJ1-2,TRBV28,TGTGCCAGCAGTCCTTCGGGGGGGAGTACCCTCTATGGCTACACCTTC,CASSPSGGSTLYGYTF
.,14,.,TRBJ1-4,TRBV4-3,TGCGCCAGCAGCCCGTCTCGGGGGTCCGGGAAACTGTTTTTT,CASSPSRGSGKLFF
.,13,.,TRBJ2-5,TRBV15,TGTGCCACCAGCAGAGATCGGAGGGAGACCCAGTACTTC,CATSRDRRETQYF
.,17,.,TRBJ1-3,TRBV4-3,TGCGCCAGCAGCCAAGATTTTCGGGGTACTGGTGGAAACACCATATATTTT,CASSQDFRGTGGNTIYF
few,15,.,TRBJ1-5,TRBV30,TGTGCCTGGAGTGTAGCCGGGGCTGACGTCGGGTCCCAGCATTTT,CAWSVAGADVGSQHF
.,16,TRBD1,TRBJ1-2,TRBV19,TGTGCCAGTAGTCTCTCTTCCGGGACAGGGACCTATGGCTACACCTTC,CASSLSSGTGTYGYTF
.,13,.,TRBJ2-7,TRBV7-2,TGTGCCAGCAGCTCGGGACTCCAGCTCGAGCAGTACTTC,CASSSGLQLEQYF
.,13,.,TRBJ1-1,TRBV7-8,TGTGCCAGCAGCTTAGAAGGTAGAGGTGAAGCTTTCTTT,CASSLEGRGEAFF
.,13,.,TRBJ1-5,TRBV5-1,TGCGCCAGCAGCTCGGCCCCCAATCAGCCCCAGCATTTT,CASSSAPNQPQHF
.,14,.,TRBJ1-1,TRBV4-1,TGCGCCAGCAGTCACGACAGGATGAACACTGAAGCTTTCTTT,CASSHDRMNTEAFF
.,17,.,TRBJ2-6,TRBV5-6,TGTGCCAGCAGCCCCCCCAAAGGGGCCTCTGGGGCCAACGTCCTGACTTTC,CASSPPKGASGANVLTF
.,14,.,TRBJ1-2,TRBV6-5,TGTGCCAGCAGTGATCGGGGTAGAGTCTATGGCTACACCTTC,CASSDRGRVYGYTF
.,16,TRBD1,TRBJ1-4,TRBV4-2,TGTGCCAGCAAAGGGGGGCAGGGGGTAACTAATGAAAAACTGTTTTTT,CASKGGQGVTNEKLFF
.,12,.,TRBJ2-7,TRBV28,TGTGCCAGCAGTCCCCCCATCTACGAGCAGTACTTC,CASSPPIYEQYF
.,16,.,TRBJ2-7,TRBV4-3,TGCGCCAGCAGCCAAGGTCGGGCCAGTCCATCCTACGAGCAGTACTTC,CASSQGRASPSYEQYF
.,14,.,TRBJ1-2,TRBV6-5,TGTGCCAGCAAACCCGGCCGGACGGGGTATGGCTACACCTTC,CASKPGRTGYGYTF
.,13,TRBD2,TRBJ2-7,TRBV4-1,TGCGCCAGCAGTTTGGGACTAGCGGCCGAGCAGTACTTC,CASSLGLAAEQYF
.,14,.,TRBJ2-7,TRBV2,TGTGCCAGCAGTGTTAAGGGCGCGGGCTACGAGCAGTACTTC,CASSVKGAGYEQYF
.,13,.,TRBJ2-3,TRBV30,TGTGCCTGGGGCAGACTAGGGCCAGATACGCAGTATTTT,CAWGRLGPDTQYF
.,13,.,TRBJ1-1,TRBV5-1,TGCGCCAGCAGCAAAGACCGGAACACTGAAGCTTTCTTT,CASSKDRNTEAFF
.,16,TRBD2,TRBJ2-2,TRBV29-1,TGCAGCGTGAGGGGACTAGCGGGAGGTGAGACCGGGGAGCTGTTTTTT,CSVRGLAGGETGELFF
few,16,.,TRBJ1-1,TRBV9,TGTGCCAGCAGCGTAAAAGGCCCGGGGGGGAACACTGAAGCTTTCTTT,CASSVKGPGGNTEAFF
once,13,.,TRBJ2-2,TRBV5-6,TGTGCCAGCAGCTTGGGAGGGGCCGGGGAGCTGTTTTTT,CASSLGGAGELFF
.,16,TRBD1,TRBJ1-1,TRBV10-3,TGTGCCATCAGTGGACAGGGGACGCATCGGAACACTGAAGCTTTCTTT,CAISGQGTHRNTEAFF
.,13,.,TRBJ2-3,TRBV5-6,TGTGCCAGCAGCTTGGGAGTAGCAGATACGCAGTATTTT,CASSLGVADTQYF
once,14,TRBD1,TRBJ1-1,TRBV5-1,TGCGCCAGCAGCCAGGGACAGATGAACACTGAAGCTTTCTTT,CASSQGQMNTEAFF